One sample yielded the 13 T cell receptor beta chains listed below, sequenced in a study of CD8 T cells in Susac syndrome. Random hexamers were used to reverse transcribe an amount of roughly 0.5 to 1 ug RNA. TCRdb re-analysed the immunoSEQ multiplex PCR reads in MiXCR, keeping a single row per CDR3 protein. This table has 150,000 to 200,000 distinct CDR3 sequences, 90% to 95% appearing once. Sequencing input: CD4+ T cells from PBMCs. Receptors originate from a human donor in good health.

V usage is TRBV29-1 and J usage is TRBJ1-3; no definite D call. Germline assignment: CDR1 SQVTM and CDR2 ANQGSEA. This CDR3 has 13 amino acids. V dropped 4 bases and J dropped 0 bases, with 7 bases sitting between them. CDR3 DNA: TGCAGCGTTGGACACCGCTCTGGAAACACCATATATTTT. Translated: CSVGHRSGNTIYF.

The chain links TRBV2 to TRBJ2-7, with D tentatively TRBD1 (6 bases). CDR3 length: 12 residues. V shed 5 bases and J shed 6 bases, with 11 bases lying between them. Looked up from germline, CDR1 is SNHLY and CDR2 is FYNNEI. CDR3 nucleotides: TGTGCCAGCAGTCCGACAGGTCCCGAGCAGTACTTC. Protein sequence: CASSPTGPEQYF.

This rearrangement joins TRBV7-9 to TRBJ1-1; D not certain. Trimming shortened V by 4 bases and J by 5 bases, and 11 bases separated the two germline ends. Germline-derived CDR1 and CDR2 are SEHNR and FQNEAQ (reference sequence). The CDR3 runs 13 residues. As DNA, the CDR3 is TGTGCCAGCAGCTCGGGCCGGGTTACTGAAGCTTTCTTT. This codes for CASSSGRVTEAFF.

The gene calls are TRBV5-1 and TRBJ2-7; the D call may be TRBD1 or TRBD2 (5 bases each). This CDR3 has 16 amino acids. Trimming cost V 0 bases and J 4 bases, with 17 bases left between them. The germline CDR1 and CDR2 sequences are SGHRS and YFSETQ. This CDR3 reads CASSLDSSGPLYEQYF. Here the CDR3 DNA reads TGCGCCAGCAGCTTGGATTCTTCGGGGCCTTTATACGAGCAGTACTTC.

The CDR3 bases are TGTGCCAGCAGCTTAACCGGGGATGGCTATGGCTACACCTTC. Its protein is CASSLTGDGYGYTF. This sequence joins TRBV7-3 and TRBJ1-2, with D hard to call. Trimming took 0 bases from V and 4 from J, leaving 9 bases between them. CDR1 and CDR2 from the germline V gene are SGHTA and FQGTGA. The CDR3 has 14 residues.

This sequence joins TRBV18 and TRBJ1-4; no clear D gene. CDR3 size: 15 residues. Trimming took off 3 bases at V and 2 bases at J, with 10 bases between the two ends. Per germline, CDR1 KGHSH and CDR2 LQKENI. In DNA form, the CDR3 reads TGTGCCAGCTCACCGAGAGGGCAGACTAATGAAAAACTGTTTTTT. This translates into CASSPRGQTNEKLFF.

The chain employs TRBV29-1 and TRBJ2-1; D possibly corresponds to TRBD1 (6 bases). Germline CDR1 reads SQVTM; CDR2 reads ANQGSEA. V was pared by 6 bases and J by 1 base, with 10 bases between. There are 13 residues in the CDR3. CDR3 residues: CSVQGYSYNEQFF. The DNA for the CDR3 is TGCAGCGTGCAGGGGTATTCCTACAATGAGCAGTTCTTC.

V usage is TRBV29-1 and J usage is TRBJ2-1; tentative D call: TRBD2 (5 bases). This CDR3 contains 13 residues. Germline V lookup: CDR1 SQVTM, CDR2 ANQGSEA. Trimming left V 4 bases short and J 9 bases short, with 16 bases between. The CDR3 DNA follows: TGCAGCGTTGGGTTCTTGGGGAGAGGTGAGCAGTTCTTC. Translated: CSVGFLGRGEQFF.

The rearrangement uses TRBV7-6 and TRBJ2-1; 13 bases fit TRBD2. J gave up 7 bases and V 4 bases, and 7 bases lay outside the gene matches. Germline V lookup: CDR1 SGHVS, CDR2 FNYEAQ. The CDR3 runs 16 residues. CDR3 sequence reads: CASSSPGLAGMNEQFF. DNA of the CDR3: TGTGCCAGCAGCTCGCCGGGACTAGCGGGGATGAATGAGCAGTTCTTC.

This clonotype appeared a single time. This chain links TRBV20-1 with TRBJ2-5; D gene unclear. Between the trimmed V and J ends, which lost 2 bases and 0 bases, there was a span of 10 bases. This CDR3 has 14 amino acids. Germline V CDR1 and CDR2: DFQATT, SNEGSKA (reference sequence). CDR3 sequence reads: CSARMTRYQETQYF. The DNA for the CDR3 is TGCAGTGCTAGAATGACACGGTACCAAGAGACCCAGTACTTC.

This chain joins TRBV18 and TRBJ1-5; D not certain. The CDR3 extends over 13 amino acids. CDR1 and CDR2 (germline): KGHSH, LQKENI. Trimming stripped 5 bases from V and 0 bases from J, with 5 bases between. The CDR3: CASSKDSNQPQHF. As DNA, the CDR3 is TGTGCCAGCTCAAAGGATAGCAATCAGCCCCAGCATTTT. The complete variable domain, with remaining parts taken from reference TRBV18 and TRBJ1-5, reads NAGVMQNPRHLVRRRGQEARLRCSPMKGHSHVYWYRQLPEEGLKFMVYLQKENIIDESGMPKERFSAEFPKEGPSILRIQQVVRGDSAAYFCASSKDSNQPQHFGDGTRLSIL.

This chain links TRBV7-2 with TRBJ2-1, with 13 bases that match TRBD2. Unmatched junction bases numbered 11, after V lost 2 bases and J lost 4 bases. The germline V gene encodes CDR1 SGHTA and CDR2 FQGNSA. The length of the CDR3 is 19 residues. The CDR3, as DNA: TGTGCCAGCAGCTTACAGGGACTAGCGGGGCCTGGGGGTTACAATGAGCAGTTCTTC. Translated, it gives CASSLQGLAGPGGYNEQFF.

CDR3 amino acids: CSVETSADTQYF. In nucleotides, the CDR3 is TGCAGCGTTGAGACTAGTGCAGATACGCAGTATTTT. The rearrangement joins TRBV29-1 to TRBJ2-3; TRBD2 is a possible D gene (6 bases). V lost 3 bases, J lost 4 bases, and 8 bases lay in between. There are 12 residues in the CDR3. Looked up from germline, CDR1 is SQVTM and CDR2 is ANQGSEA.